This TCR beta chain was captured in a study of shared clonotypes between healthy human individuals (dated by TCRdb to between 2020 and 2021). Looking at the study overall: The cohort included a few men and a couple of women between 18 and 49 years of age. For each donor, three plates each were used for CD4 naive and CD4 memory, two plates were used for CD8 naive, and one plate was used for CD8 memory. The study deeply sequenced blood TCR repertoires of about five healthy adults to estimate repertoire size and the extent of clonotype sharing between individuals. Different laboratories and diverse techniques were used to prepare libraries and sequence TCR repertoires, to increase sequencing depth and limit assay-specific biases. Leukapheresis yielded between about 0.9 and 10 billion PBMCs per donor. Findings and caveats that apply to the study as a whole: Even with the large sequencing depth, rarefaction of the sorted-subset datasets indicated that sequencing was incomplete. Higher generation probabilities were observed for clonotypes shared by all four sorted-subset donors than for non-shared clonotypes. The small number of donors limited the genetic and exposure-history diversity represented. Sampling was restricted to blood, and TCR repertoires in tissue are likely to differ from TCR repertoires in blood. Naive subsets generally had larger estimated clonotype richness than memory subsets did. Based on pairwise subsampling, the degree of clonotype sharing among donors was expected to be affected by sequencing depth. Across four donors, approximately 5% of naive CD4, roughly 3.5% of naive CD8, 2.3% of memory CD4, and approximately 0.42% of memory CD8 clonotypes were shared.

Using the deep immunoSEQ assay, multiplex PCR amplified TCR CDR3 regions from genomic DNA. Extracted genomic DNA from each cell subset was spread evenly across all wells of several immunoSEQ 96-well plates, with each plate serving as a replicate. For sorted subsets, roughly 0.2 ug genomic DNA, equal to about 30,000 T cell genomes, was loaded into each replicate PCR. Purified libraries were measured with a Qubit 3.0 fluorometer, size-checked on a Bioanalyzer 2100, and measured again with the KAPA Library Quantification kit. Each immunoSEQ 96-well plate was sequenced on its own single-read 150-cycle Illumina NextSeq 550 flow cell. The study's processing was this. Because only junctional sequences without quality scores were contained in the immunoSEQ output, filtering matching that applied to full-length reads could not be performed. To assign V/J genes and CDR3, sequences were annotated against IMGT germline references using PyIR, a Python wrapper for IgBLAST v1.9. Reads were filtered out if the reads had weak V/J assignments (E-value above 1e-6), no CDR3, stop codons, out-of-frame junctions, or ambiguous translated residues. V3J clonotypes were defined as sequences sharing an identical inferred V gene, J gene, and CDR3 amino acid sequence. The percentage overlap between two repertoires was calculated by dividing the number of shared unique clonotypes by the size of the smaller repertoire. Richness of each repertoire was evaluated using RTK rarefaction, the Chao1 estimator, and Recon v2.1 estimates of unobserved clonotypes. OLGA was used to compute generation probabilities for all TCRbeta clonotypes that the gDNA method yielded from a few donors. TCRdb holds this immuneACCESS table with in-frame rearrangements only. Some clones are missing; in checked studies, unresolved V genes explain under half, and the rest has no known cause. V and J calls plus clone size are reproduced from that table; the DNA served to infer D and trimming. This sample gives 2 million or so clones in total; roughly 94% of them show up just once. In total, the top ten clones hold roughly 0.13% of the sample.

Reading from cysteine to phenylalanine, the CDR3 counts 14 amino acids. Only the CDR3 region is kept as DNA, spanning 42 bases read in frame from base 1. Concerning this clone itself: The specificity of this receptor is unknown. No much larger clone is present one base from it, and per-base qualities are unavailable.

The donors were healthy, HIV-negative adults with no recently reported acute infections or vaccinations. Every donor was a Caucasian adult residing in Nashville, Tennessee, USA. CD4+ T cells were enriched by magnetic negative selection, after which naive cells were positively selected on CD45RA and the negative fraction was taken as the memory subset. After blood collection by leukapheresis, PBMCs were isolated using Ficoll-Histopaque density gradient centrifugation and then cryopreserved in the vapor phase of liquid nitrogen. Analytical flow cytometry was used to check the purity and quantity of every magnetically sorted T cell population. Genomic DNA was isolated from each sorted fraction and quantified by UV absorbance on a Nanodrop 2000c.

The sequencing sample was made of naive CD4+ T cells sorted from blood. The cell subset or site label of this sample denotes: CD45RA+ positively selected. The chain links TRBV21-1 with TRBJ1-1. TRBV21-1 is assigned pseudogene status. The sequence was obtained from a man aged 18 to 29 in good health. The sequenced DNA: TGTGCCAGCAGCAAAGCGCCCCCCGACACTGAAGCTTTCTTT. The resulting protein is CASSKAPPDTEAFF.